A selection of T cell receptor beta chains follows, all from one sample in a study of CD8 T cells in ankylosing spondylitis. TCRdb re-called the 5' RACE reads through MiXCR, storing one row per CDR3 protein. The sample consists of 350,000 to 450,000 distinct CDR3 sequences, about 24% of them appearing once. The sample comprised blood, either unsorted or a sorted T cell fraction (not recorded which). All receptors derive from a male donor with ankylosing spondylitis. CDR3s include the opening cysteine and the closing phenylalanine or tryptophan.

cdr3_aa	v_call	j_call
CASSQGTGGGLDEQFF	TRBV4-1	TRBJ2-1
CSASRDRRGNTIYF	TRBV20-1	TRBJ1-3
CASSSGSVGNEQFF	TRBV5-1	TRBJ2-1
CASYGQGAWETQYF	TRBV5-1	TRBJ2-5
CAISENGRKAFF	TRBV10-3	TRBJ1-1
CASSQDKGLRFF	TRBV3-1	TRBJ2-1
CASSLSPPGQLNTIYF	TRBV27	TRBJ1-3
CASSPRDRGHNEQFF	TRBV12-3/TRBV12-4	TRBJ2-1
CSAREASTYNEQFF	TRBV20-1	TRBJ2-1
CASSSGQGRKNTEAFF	TRBV7-2	TRBJ1-1
CASSHTWDNNEQFF	TRBV5-1	TRBJ2-1
CASSLTAGVDEQYF	TRBV5-1	TRBJ2-7
CASRGGQGEQFF	TRBV7-9	TRBJ2-1
CASSRYKGGTNQPQHF	TRBV5-6	TRBJ1-5
CASSQGTNYEQYF	TRBV3-1	TRBJ2-7
CASTRGGYNEQFF	TRBV11-2	TRBJ2-1
CASTTGVADTQYF	TRBV7-9	TRBJ2-3
CSAARGTDTQYF	TRBV20-1	TRBJ2-3
CASSEDSHGSYEQYF	TRBV5-1	TRBJ2-7
CASSSIPTSGSYNEQFF	TRBV5-1	TRBJ2-1
CASSPQGQSYEQYF	TRBV5-1	TRBJ2-7
CASSLTGTTVQPQHF	TRBV7-2	TRBJ1-5
CSAPIMGNYGYTF	TRBV20-1	TRBJ1-2
CASRTLRRSYNEQFF	TRBV12-3/TRBV12-4	TRBJ2-1
CASSPYWLAGTVDTQYF	TRBV7-2	TRBJ2-3
CSARDFGSSGANVLTF	TRBV20-1	TRBJ2-6
CSVDFQDYGYTF	TRBV29-1	TRBJ1-2
CASSPASGYNEQFF	TRBV7-2	TRBJ2-1
CASSSLGLDYEQYF	TRBV5-1	TRBJ2-7
CASSRDRGSSEAFF	TRBV7-9	TRBJ1-1
CATSDLWGSNEQFF	TRBV24-1	TRBJ2-1
CASSVDGGDEQFF	TRBV12-3/TRBV12-4	TRBJ2-1
CASSLGGAGTGELFF	TRBV5-5	TRBJ2-2
CASSPPARMNTEAFF	TRBV18	TRBJ1-1
CASSYPGDGYGYTF	TRBV5-6	TRBJ1-2
CASSLVGGRGNEQFF	TRBV12-3/TRBV12-4	TRBJ2-1
CASSESQGASQPQHF	TRBV10-2	TRBJ1-5
CASSWRASQETQYF	TRBV5-1	TRBJ2-5
CASSLRAGEETQYF	TRBV5-5	TRBJ2-5
CASSLTAWGTEAFF	TRBV27	TRBJ1-1
CASRSLTRGRQETQYF	TRBV5-1	TRBJ2-5
CASSSLLEGTGELFF	TRBV27	TRBJ2-2
CASRAGSGYTF	TRBV28	TRBJ1-2
CASSLGTAANYGYTF	TRBV12-3/TRBV12-4	TRBJ1-2